This T cell receptor (beta chain) came from a study of blood T cell repertoires in COVID-19. Only in-frame clones appear in the TCRdb table, and some are missing; sequencing was by immunoSEQ multiplex PCR. The data hold more than 150,000 clones, with just under 80% observed a single time. The CDR3 has 14 residues. Germline V gene sequence: CDR1 LNHDA, CDR2 SQIVND (reference sequence). J gave up 3 bases and V 8 bases, and 8 bases lay outside the gene matches. Sequencing was performed on peripheral blood. The source is an elderly woman with active or convalescent COVID-19. The J gene is TRBJ1-2, the V gene TRBV19; TRBD1 aligns across 8 bases. In DNA form, the CDR3 reads TGTGCCAGTGCGGCAGGGGGCTTGGACTATGGCTACACCTTC. This sequence encodes CASAAGGLDYGYTF.